This T cell receptor (beta chain) emerged from a study of T cell repertoires in cytomegalovirus infection. Looking at the study overall: Public TCR beta signatures indicated both CMV infection and matching HLA type.

This clonotype has at least ten counts. Its antigen is still unknown. The V and J ends lost 4 bases and 4 bases, in that order; junction bases with no gene match: 3. Per the germline V gene, CDR1 is SGHTA and CDR2 is FQGNSA. There are 16 residues in the CDR3. MiXCR, applied by TCRdb to the reads, yields one record per CDR3 protein. The sample records about 830,000 distinct CDR3 sequences, roughly 33% being singletons. This clonotype was sampled from a human donor in good health (CMV status not recorded). Some clones in this sample may be carry-over from other donors' samples. This specimen was cultured CD8+ T cells from PBMCs, taken from culture after CMV antigen stimulation. This chain connects TRBV7-2 to TRBJ2-6; 11 nucleotides align to TRBD1. The CDR3, as DNA: TGTGCCAGCAGCTCGGACAGGGGGCGGGGGGCCAACGTCCTGACTTTC. This encodes CASSSDRGRGANVLTF.